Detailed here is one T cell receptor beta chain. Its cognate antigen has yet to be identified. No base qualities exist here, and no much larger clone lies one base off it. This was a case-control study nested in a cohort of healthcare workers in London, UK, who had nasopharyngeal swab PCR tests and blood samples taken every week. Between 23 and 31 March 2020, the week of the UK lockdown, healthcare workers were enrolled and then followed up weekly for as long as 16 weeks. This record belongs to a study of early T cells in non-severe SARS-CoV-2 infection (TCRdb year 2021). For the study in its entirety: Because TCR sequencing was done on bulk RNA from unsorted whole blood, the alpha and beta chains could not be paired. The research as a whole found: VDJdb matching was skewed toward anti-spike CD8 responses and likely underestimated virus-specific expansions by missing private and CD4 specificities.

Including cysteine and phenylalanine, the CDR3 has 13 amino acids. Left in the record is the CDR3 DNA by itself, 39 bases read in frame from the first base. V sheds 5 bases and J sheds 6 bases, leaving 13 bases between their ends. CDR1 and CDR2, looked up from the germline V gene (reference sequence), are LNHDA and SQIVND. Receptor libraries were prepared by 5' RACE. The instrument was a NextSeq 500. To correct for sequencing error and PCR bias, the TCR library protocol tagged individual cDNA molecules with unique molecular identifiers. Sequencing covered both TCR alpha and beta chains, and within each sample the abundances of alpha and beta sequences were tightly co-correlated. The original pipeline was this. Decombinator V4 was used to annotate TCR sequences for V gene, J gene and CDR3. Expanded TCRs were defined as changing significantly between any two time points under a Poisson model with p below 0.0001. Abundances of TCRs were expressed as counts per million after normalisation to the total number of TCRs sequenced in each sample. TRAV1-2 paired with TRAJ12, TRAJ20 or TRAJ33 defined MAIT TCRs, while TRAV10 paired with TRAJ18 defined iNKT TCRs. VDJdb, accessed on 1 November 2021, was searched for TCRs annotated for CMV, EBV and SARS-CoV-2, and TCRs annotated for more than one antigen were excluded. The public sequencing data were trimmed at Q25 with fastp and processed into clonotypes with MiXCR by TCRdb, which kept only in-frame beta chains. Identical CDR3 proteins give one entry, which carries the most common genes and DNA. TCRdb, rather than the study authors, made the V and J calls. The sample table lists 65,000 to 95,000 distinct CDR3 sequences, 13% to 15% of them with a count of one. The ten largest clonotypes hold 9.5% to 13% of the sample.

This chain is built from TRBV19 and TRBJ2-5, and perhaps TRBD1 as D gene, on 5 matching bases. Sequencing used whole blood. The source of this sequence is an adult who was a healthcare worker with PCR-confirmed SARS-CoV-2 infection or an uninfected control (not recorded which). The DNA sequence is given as TGTGCCAGTAGTGAGGACAAGGCAAAGACCCAGTACTTC. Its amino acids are CASSEDKAKTQYF.